This T cell receptor beta chain stems from a study of T cell responses to AZD1222 COVID-19 vaccine. Between the trimmed V and J ends, which lost 8 bases and 1 base, there was a span of 8 bases. There are 12 residues in the CDR3. Germline V gene lookup returns CDR1 MDHEN and CDR2 SYDVKM. The table came from immunoSEQ multiplex PCR; TCRdb's copy has only in-frame clones and leaves some out. The data show about 40,000 clones, over 70% seen once. Regarding this clone: What it binds is unknown.

General observations from the study: In the spike-specific TCR repertoire, nearly half reportedly target unmutated variant regions. Baseline seropositivity characterized only 5 or 6 AZD1222 recipients. Clonal diversity may have been underestimated, and the donors were mostly white British, with more females than males. When two AZD1222 doses had been given, Spike-specific TCR breadth and depth rose.

Here the sequenced sample was peripheral blood, taken 28 days after the second AZD1222 dose. The V call is TRBV28, the J call TRBJ1-1; D gene unclear. The sequence was obtained from an adult who received the AZD1222 COVID-19 vaccine. The CDR3 region is CASGEANTEAFF. The CDR3 DNA is TGTGCCAGCGGGGAGGCGAACACTGAAGCTTTCTTT.